The rows below give T cell receptor beta chains drawn from one sample of a study of T cell responses to AZD1222 COVID-19 vaccine. The method was immunoSEQ multiplex PCR; TCRdb's version includes in-frame clones alone and lacks a portion of them. The sample includes over 100,000 clones, about nine tenths of them seen just once. The sample was peripheral blood, taken on day 0 of AZD1222 vaccination. These receptors came from an adult in good health. The CDR3 runs from the conserved cysteine through the conserved F or W. D genes are given only for firm matches. Size tells how often a clone was seen (once, few, many) or the class of an expanded clone, and some rows leave it out.

j_call | clone_size | d_call | v_call | cdr3_aa | cdr3_nt
TRBJ1-3 | . | . | TRBV6-5 | CASSYRLDQGNTIYF | TGTGCCAGCAGTTACCGGCTGGACCAGGGAAACACCATATATTTT
TRBJ2-3 | . | TRBD2 | TRBV18 | CASSPGLAGSADTQYF | TGTGCCAGCTCACCTGGGCTAGCGGGATCCGCAGATACGCAGTATTTT
TRBJ1-1 | . | . | TRBV5-1 | CASSPSGTVNTEAFF | TGCGCCAGCAGCCCCTCAGGGACCGTGAACACTGAAGCTTTCTTT
TRBJ2-2 | . | TRBD2 | TRBV15 | CATSSPLAGVSGELFF | TGTGCCACCAGCAGTCCCTTGGCGGGAGTTTCGGGGGAGCTGTTTTTT
TRBJ1-2 | . | . | TRBV29-1 | CSVGGQPYGYTF | TGCAGCGTTGGAGGGCAGCCCTACGGCTACACCTTC
TRBJ2-7 | . | . | TRBV3-1/TRBV3-2 | CASSRRGASYEQYF | TGTGCCAGCAGCCGCAGGGGGGCCTCCTACGAGCAGTACTTC
TRBJ2-7 | . | . | TRBV7-6 | CASSLGHLYEQYF | TGTGCCAGCAGCTTAGGGCACCTTTACGAGCAGTACTTC
TRBJ1-5 | . | . | TRBV11-2 | CASSSKGVQHF | TGTGCCAGCAGTTCCAAAGGGGTGCAGCATTTT
TRBJ2-3 | . | . | TRBV5-1 | CASSEIGTDTQYF | TGCGCCAGCAGCGAAATCGGCACAGATACGCAGTATTTT
TRBJ2-7 | . | . | TRBV7-3 | CASSLSGLETYEQYF | TGTGCCAGCAGCTTAAGCGGGTTGGAGACCTACGAGCAGTACTTC
TRBJ2-1 | . | TRBD2 | TRBV25-1 | CASSPGLVAGGSDEQFF | TGTGCCAGCAGCCCTGGGTTGGTAGCGGGAGGGTCGGATGAGCAGTTCTTC
TRBJ2-3 | few | TRBD1 | TRBV7-3 | CASSPHRGSSTDTQYF | TGTGCCAGCAGCCCTCACAGGGGGTCTAGCACAGATACGCAGTATTTT
TRBJ1-1 | . | . | TRBV20-1 | CSASQQDIEAFF | TGCAGTGCTAGTCAACAGGACATTGAAGCTTTCTTT
TRBJ1-2 | once | . | TRBV5-4 | CASSSRAAYGYTF | TGTGCCAGCAGCTCCAGGGCGGCCTATGGCTACACCTTC
TRBJ2-3 | . | . | TRBV5-1 | CASTGHSTDTQYF | TGCGCCAGCACCGGCCATAGCACAGATACGCAGTATTTT
TRBJ1-2 | . | . | TRBV25-1 | CASSEPRTTYGYTF | TGTGCCAGCAGTGAGCCCAGGACAACCTATGGCTACACCTTC
TRBJ2-5 | . | TRBD2 | TRBV6-5 | CASRSSGGWGTQYF | TGTGCCAGCAGGTCTAGCGGGGGCTGGGGGACCCAGTACTTC